The 26 T cell receptor beta chains below all came from one sample that was sequenced in a study of T cell responses to AZD1222 COVID-19 vaccine. TCRdb keeps only in-frame clones here, not all; method: immunoSEQ multiplex PCR. This sample has tens of thousands of clones; 86% occur once, and the top ten carry roughly 8.7%. The sample consisted of peripheral blood, taken on day 0 of AZD1222 vaccination. All receptors derive from an adult in good health.

This chain uses TRBV28 with TRBJ1-2; D not resolved. This CDR3 spans 12 amino acids. The germline V and J ends were trimmed by 11 bases and 6 bases, with 16 bases remaining between them. Germline V gene lookup returns CDR1 MDHEN and CDR2 SYDVKM. The DNA of the CDR3 is TGTGCCTCAGCCGGATCGCCCCATGGCTACACCTTC. As protein: CASAGSPHGYTF.

The V gene is TRBV7-2, the J gene TRBJ2-7, with D possibly TRBD1 on 6 matching bases. V shed 2 bases and J shed 4 bases, with 12 bases lying between them. CDR3 length equals 14 residues. Per the germline V gene, CDR1 is SGHTA and CDR2 is FQGNSA. The CDR3: CASSLTGSLYEQYF. The CDR3 region has the DNA TGTGCCAGCAGCTTAACAGGGAGCTTGTACGAGCAGTACTTC.

This chain uses TRBV6-5 with TRBJ2-3, with D perhaps TRBD1 or TRBD2 (5 bases each). Germline CDR1 is MNHEY and CDR2 is SVGAGI. Trimming took off 6 bases at V and 2 bases at J, with 15 bases between the two ends. The CDR3 covers 15 residues. The CDR3 nucleotides are TGTGCCAGCAGACTGGCAGGGAGCCACACAGATACGCAGTATTTT. Amino acids: CASRLAGSHTDTQYF.

The V and J genes are TRBV29-1 and TRBJ2-7; D remains ambiguous. Germline CDR1 and CDR2: SQVTM and ANQGSEA. Trimming took off 4 bases at V and 2 bases at J, with 6 bases between the two ends. CDR3 size: 11 residues. CDR3 sequence: CSVVTPYEQYF. The CDR3 DNA reads TGCAGCGTTGTCACCCCCTACGAGCAGTACTTC.

The genes are TRBV5-1 and TRBJ2-3, with 7 bases fitting TRBD2. CDR1 and CDR2 from the germline V gene are SGHRS and YFSETQ. V shed 1 base, J shed 1 base, and the junction held 3 bases outside the gene matches. This CDR3 is built from 15 residues. CDR3 bases: TGCGCCAGCAGCTTGACGGGGGGTCGCACAGATACGCAGTATTTT. Translating gives CASSLTGGRTDTQYF.

This clone was recorded once. CDR3: CASRTATSTDTQYF. In DNA form, the CDR3 reads TGTGCCAGCCGGACAGCAACTAGCACAGATACGCAGTATTTT. The chain is built from TRBV6-5 and TRBJ2-3; D may be TRBD1 (6 bases). The germline gives CDR1 MNHEY, CDR2 SVGAGI. The CDR3 spans 14 residues. Trimming shortened V by 8 bases and J by 0 bases, and 12 bases separated the two germline ends.

The V gene is TRBV28, the J gene TRBJ2-7; 10 nucleotides match TRBD2. The V gene's germline CDR1 is MDHEN and CDR2 SYDVKM. This CDR3 has 17 residues. With V trimmed by 6 bases and J by 1 base, 12 bases remained unmatched. CDR3 DNA sequence: TGTGCCAGCAGACATCAACCCGGACTAGCGGAGTCCTACGAGCAGTACTTC. This translates into CASRHQPGLAESYEQYF.

This chain connects TRBV5-4 to TRBJ1-2; D is perhaps TRBD1 (5 bases). CDR1 and CDR2 from the germline V gene are SGHNT and YYREEE (reference sequence). This CDR3 is 15 amino acids long. Trimming took 0 bases from V and 0 from J, leaving 9 bases between them. The CDR3 DNA is TGTGCCAGCAGCTTGGTGGGGGGAACTAACTATGGCTACACCTTC. It is translated as CASSLVGGTNYGYTF.

CDR3 residues: CASSPLGVPMNTEAFF. The CDR3 nucleotides read TGTGCCAGCTCACCACTTGGGGTACCCATGAACACTGAAGCTTTCTTT. The chain links TRBV18 to TRBJ1-1, with no clear D. In germline, CDR1 is KGHSH, CDR2 LQKENI. This CDR3 contains 16 residues. Trimming cost V 1 base and J 0 bases, with 12 bases left between them.

The chain uses TRBV18 and TRBJ2-1; D is possibly TRBD1 (5 bases). CDR1 is KGHSH and CDR2 is LQKENI in the germline V gene. V lost 2 bases, J lost 0 bases, and 8 bases lay in between. This CDR3 is built from 15 residues. CDR3 DNA sequence: TGTGCCAGCTCACCAGGGGCGAGCTCCTACAATGAGCAGTTCTTC. Encoded protein: CASSPGASSYNEQFF.

The rearrangement joins TRBV6-5 to TRBJ2-1, with 11 positions matching TRBD2. Germline V gene data show CDR1 as MNHEY and CDR2 as SVGAGI. This CDR3 is built from 13 residues. J gave up 10 bases and V 6 bases, and 5 bases lay outside the gene matches. The CDR3 coding sequence is TGTGCCAGCAGACTAGCGGGAGAGGGGGAGCAGTTCTTC. Translating it yields CASRLAGEGEQFF.

The rearrangement links TRBV6-2 or TRBV6-3 to TRBJ2-2; 9 bases are shared with TRBD1. With V trimmed by 0 bases and J by 6 bases, 8 bases remained unmatched. CDR3 length equals 17 residues. CDR1 is MNHEY, CDR2 SVGEGT, per germline. In nucleotides, the CDR3 is TGTGCCAGCAGTTACTCGCCCAGGGACAGGGCCCCCGGGGAGCTGTTTTTT. Its translation: CASSYSPRDRAPGELFF.

The V and J genes are TRBV24-1 and TRBJ1-2; D gene unclear. The V and J ends lost 9 bases and 1 base respectively, with 8 bases between them. This CDR3 has 12 residues. In germline, CDR1 is KGHDR, CDR2 SFDVKD. In nucleotides, the CDR3 is TGTGCCACCCCTCGGCGTAACTATGGCTACACCTTC. Translating gives CATPRRNYGYTF.

CDR3: CASSPRWGGFGANEQFF. Here the CDR3 DNA reads TGTGCCAGCAGCCCCCGATGGGGGGGATTCGGGGCGAATGAGCAGTTCTTC. J is TRBJ2-1 and V is TRBV13, with 7 bases lining up with TRBD2. Unmatched junction bases numbered 17, after V lost 5 bases and J lost 7 bases. Germline CDR1 and CDR2: PRHDT and FYEKMQ (reference sequence). This CDR3 comprises 17 residues.

The genes are TRBV6-5 and TRBJ2-1; D gene unclear. The CDR3 sequence is 16 residues long. The V gene's germline CDR1 is MNHEY and CDR2 SVGAGI. Trimming took off 0 bases at V and 4 bases at J, with 13 bases between the two ends. The CDR3 reads CASSYSKGLTYNEQFF. The CDR3 DNA reads TGTGCCAGCAGTTACTCGAAAGGGCTCACTTACAATGAGCAGTTCTTC.

The chain combines TRBV5-1 with TRBJ2-5; TRBD1 matches at 8 bases. Germline CDR1 SGHRS, CDR2 YFSETQ. The CDR3 is made up of 14 amino acids. The V gene end was trimmed by 2 bases and the J gene end by 3 bases; junction bases not matched to a gene: 3. In DNA form, the CDR3 reads TGCGCCAGCAGCTTTGGACAGGGAGAAGAGACCCAGTACTTC. Amino acid sequence: CASSFGQGEETQYF.

The rearrangement links TRBV28 to TRBJ2-1, with 7 nucleotides matching TRBD1. Germline CDR1 reads MDHEN; CDR2 reads SYDVKM. The CDR3 is 12 residues long. The CDR3 loop is CQTGLEYNEQFF. The CDR3 DNA reads as TGTCAGACAGGGTTAGAGTACAATGAGCAGTTCTTC. Drawing the rest from reference TRBV28 and TRBJ2-1, the complete variable domain is DVKVTQSSRYLVKRTGEKVFLECVQDMDHENMFWYRQDPGLGLRLIYFSYDVKMKEKGDIPEGYSVSREKKERFSLILESASTNQTSMYLCQTGLEYNEQFFGPGTRLTVL.

The chain carries TRBV9 and TRBJ2-1, with a weak D call TRBD2 (5 bases). Per germline, CDR1 SGDLS and CDR2 YYNGEE. V was shortened by 3 bases and J by 0 bases, with 19 bases between the two germline ends. The CDR3 has 18 amino acids. Written as DNA, the CDR3 is TGTGCCAGCAGCGGAGGCCGGAGGACGTCCCTCTCCTACAATGAGCAGTTCTTC. This encodes CASSGGRRTSLSYNEQFF.

The V and J genes are TRBV10-3 and TRBJ2-3, with 11 bases lining up with TRBD2. Per the germline V gene, CDR1 is ENHRY and CDR2 is SYGVKD. This CDR3 comprises 16 residues. With 4 bases clipped from V and 4 bases from J, the junction kept 7 bases outside the gene matches. The CDR3 sequence is CAISGPSGGQADTQYF. CDR3 coding DNA: TGTGCCATCAGTGGGCCTAGCGGGGGGCAGGCAGATACGCAGTATTTT.

This clone was detected once. The chain has TRBV4-1 and TRBJ2-1, with 9 bases that match TRBD1. V was clipped by 1 base and J by 6 bases; unmatched bases: 10. CDR3 length equals 17 residues. The germline gives CDR1 MGHRA, CDR2 YSYEKL. CDR3 protein: CASSQGRGQGPVNEQFF. In nucleotides, the CDR3 is TGCGCCAGCAGCCAAGGTCGTGGACAGGGGCCGGTCAATGAGCAGTTCTTC.

The rearrangement joins TRBV11-2 to TRBJ2-3; 8 bases map to TRBD1. V was clipped by 3 bases and J by 5 bases; unmatched bases: 4. The length of the CDR3 is 14 residues. Germline CDR1 SGHAT, CDR2 FQNNGV. CDR3 bases: TGTGCCAGCAGCTTTGGACAGGGCCAAGATACGCAGTATTTT. Its protein is CASSFGQGQDTQYF. The whole variable domain, filled in from reference TRBV11-2 and TRBJ2-3, reads EAGVAQSPRYKIIEKRQSVAFWCNPISGHATLYWYQQILGQGPKLLIQFQNNGVVDDSQLPKDRFSAERLKGVDSTLKIQPAKLEDSAVYLCASSFGQGQDTQYFGPGTRLTVL.

The V and J genes are TRBV15 and TRBJ1-4; D uncertain. CDR1 LNHNV and CDR2 YYDKDF come from the germline V gene (reference sequence). V lost 3 bases and J lost 5, with 7 bases in between. This CDR3 contains 13 residues. CDR3 coding DNA: TGTGCCACCAGCAGGCCATGGAATGAAAAACTGTTTTTT. It is translated as CATSRPWNEKLFF. The variable domain in full, with the rest retrieved from reference TRBV15 and TRBJ1-4, is DAMVIQNPRYQVTQFGKPVTLSCSQTLNHNVMYWYQQKSSQAPKLLFHYYDKDFNNEADTPDNFQSRRPNTSFCFLDIRSPGLGDTAMYLCATSRPWNEKLFFGSGTQLSVL.

This clone was counted a few times. The chain is built from TRBV28 and TRBJ2-1, with 9 positions matching TRBD2. V lost 9 bases to trimming and J lost 6 bases; unmatched junction nucleotides: 6. Germline loops: CDR1 MDHEN, CDR2 SYDVKM. This CDR3 contains 13 residues. CDR3: CASISGSGNEQFF. The CDR3 coding sequence is TGTGCCAGTATTAGCGGGAGCGGCAATGAGCAGTTCTTC. The full variable domain, in which reference TRBV28 and TRBJ2-1 provide the parts outside the CDR3, is DVKVTQSSRYLVKRTGEKVFLECVQDMDHENMFWYRQDPGLGLRLIYFSYDVKMKEKGDIPEGYSVSREKKERFSLILESASTNQTSMYLCASISGSGNEQFFGPGTRLTVL.

This chain joins TRBV30 and TRBJ1-6; 8 bases line up with TRBD1. V shed 4 bases and J 8 bases; nucleotides not matched to a gene: 7. CDR1 and CDR2 from the germline V gene are GTSNPN and SVGIG (reference sequence). The CDR3 loop spans 14 amino acids. The CDR3 region has the DNA TGTGCCTGGACCTCCAGGGGGCGGGATTCACCCCTCCACTTT. This gives the protein CAWTSRGRDSPLHF.

The chain joins TRBV2 to TRBJ1-1; no clear D. Between the trimmed V and J ends, which lost 7 bases and 1 base, there was a span of 13 bases. The CDR3 runs 14 residues. CDR1 SNHLY and CDR2 FYNNEI come from the germline V gene. This chain's CDR3 is CASIFKVANTEAFF. The DNA of the CDR3 is TGTGCCAGCATCTTCAAAGTGGCGAACACTGAAGCTTTCTTT.

This chain links TRBV12-3 or TRBV12-4 with TRBJ1-1; tentatively, D is TRBD1 (6 bases). CDR3 size: 13 residues. Trimming left V 7 bases short and J 3 bases short, with 12 bases between. The CDR3 here is CASTTRGHTEAFF. The CDR3 coding sequence is TGTGCCAGCACCACTCGGGGGCACACTGAAGCTTTCTTT.